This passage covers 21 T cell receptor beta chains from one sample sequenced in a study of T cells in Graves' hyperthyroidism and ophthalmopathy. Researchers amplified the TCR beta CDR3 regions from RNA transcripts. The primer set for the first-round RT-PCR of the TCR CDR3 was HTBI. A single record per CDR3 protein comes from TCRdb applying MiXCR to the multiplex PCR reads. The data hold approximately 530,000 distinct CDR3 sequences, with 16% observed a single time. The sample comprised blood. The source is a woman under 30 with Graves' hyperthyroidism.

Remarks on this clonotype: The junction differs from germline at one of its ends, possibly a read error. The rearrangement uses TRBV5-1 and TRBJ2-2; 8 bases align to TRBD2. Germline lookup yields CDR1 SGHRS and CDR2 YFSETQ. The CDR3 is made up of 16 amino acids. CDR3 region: CASRHKRGPNTGELSF. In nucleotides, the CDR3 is TGCGCCAGCAGACACAAGCGGGGGCCAAACACCGGGGAGCTGTCTTTT.

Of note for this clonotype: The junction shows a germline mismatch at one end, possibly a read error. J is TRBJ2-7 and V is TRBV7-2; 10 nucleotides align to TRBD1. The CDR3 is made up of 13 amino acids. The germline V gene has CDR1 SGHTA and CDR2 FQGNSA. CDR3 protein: CASSSGQGYELYF. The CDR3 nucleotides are TGTGCCAGCAGCTCGGGACAGGGGTACGAGCTGTACTTC. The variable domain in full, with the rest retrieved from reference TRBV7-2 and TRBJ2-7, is GAGVSQSPSNKVTEKGKDVELRCDPISGHTALYWYRQSLGQGLEFLIYFQGNSAPDKSGLPSDRFSAERTGGSVSTLTIQRTQQEDSAVYLCASSSGQGYELYFGPGTRLTVT.

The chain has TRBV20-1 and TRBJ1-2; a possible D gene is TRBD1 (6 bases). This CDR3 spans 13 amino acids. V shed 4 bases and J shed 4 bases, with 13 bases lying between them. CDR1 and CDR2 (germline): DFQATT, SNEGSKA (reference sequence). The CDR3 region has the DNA TGCAGTGCTACTCAGGGGCCACCCTATGGCTACACCTTC. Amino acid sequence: CSATQGPPYGYTF.

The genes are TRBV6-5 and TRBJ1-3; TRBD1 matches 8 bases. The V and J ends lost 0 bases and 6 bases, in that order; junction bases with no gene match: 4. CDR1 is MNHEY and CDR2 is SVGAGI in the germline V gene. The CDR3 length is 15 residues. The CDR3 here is CASSYSRQGQNTIYF. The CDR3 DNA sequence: TGTGCCAGCAGTTACTCCCGACAGGGGCAAAACACCATATATTTT.

The CDR3 coding sequence is TGTGCCAGCAGCCAAGAAAGGGGCTTCCCGAATAGCTCCTACGAGCAGTACTTC. Translation gives CASSQERGFPNSSYEQYF. The gene calls are TRBV4-2 and TRBJ2-7; possible D gene TRBD1, 5 bases. The CDR3 consists of 18 residues. The V end lost 0 bases, the J end lost 0 bases, and 18 bases lay between the germline ends. Germline values: CDR1 LGHNA, CDR2 YNFKEQ.

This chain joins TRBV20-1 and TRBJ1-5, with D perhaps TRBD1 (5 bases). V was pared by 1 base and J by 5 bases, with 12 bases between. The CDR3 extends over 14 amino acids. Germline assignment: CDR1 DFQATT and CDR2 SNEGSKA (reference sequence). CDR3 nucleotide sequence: TGCAGTGCTAGAGGGGACGGGCCTTATCAGCCCCAGCATTTT. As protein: CSARGDGPYQPQHF.

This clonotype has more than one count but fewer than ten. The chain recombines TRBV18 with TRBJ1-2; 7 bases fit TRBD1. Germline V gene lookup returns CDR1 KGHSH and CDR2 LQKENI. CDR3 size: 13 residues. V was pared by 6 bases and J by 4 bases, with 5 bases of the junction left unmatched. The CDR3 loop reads CASSPGQLYGYTF. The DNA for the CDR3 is TGTGCCAGCTCGCCGGGACAGCTCTATGGCTACACCTTC.

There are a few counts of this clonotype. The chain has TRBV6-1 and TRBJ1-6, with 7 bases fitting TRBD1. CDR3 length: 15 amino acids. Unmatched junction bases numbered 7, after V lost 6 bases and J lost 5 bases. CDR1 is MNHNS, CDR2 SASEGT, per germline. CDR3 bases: TGTGCCAGCAGGGATACAGGGGCGGATAATTCACCCCTCCACTTT. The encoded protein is CASRDTGADNSPLHF.

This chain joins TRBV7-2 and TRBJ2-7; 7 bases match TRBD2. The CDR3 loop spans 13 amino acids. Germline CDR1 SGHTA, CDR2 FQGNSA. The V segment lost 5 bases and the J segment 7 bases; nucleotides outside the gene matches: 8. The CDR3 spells CASSPLGGWEQYF. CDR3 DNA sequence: TGTGCCAGCAGCCCTTTGGGGGGGTGGGAGCAGTACTTC.

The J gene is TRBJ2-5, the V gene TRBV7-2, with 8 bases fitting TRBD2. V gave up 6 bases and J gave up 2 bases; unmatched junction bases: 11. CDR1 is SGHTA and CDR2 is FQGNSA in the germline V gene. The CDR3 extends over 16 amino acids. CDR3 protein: CASRPRSGGPQETQYF. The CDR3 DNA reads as TGTGCCAGCAGACCGAGATCGGGGGGGCCTCAAGAGACCCAGTACTTC.

DNA for the CDR3: TGTGCCAGCAGCCAAGGGGGAGGTAGCACAGATACGCAGTATTTT. Translated, it gives CASSQGGGSTDTQYF. The chain recombines TRBV7-9 with TRBJ2-3; D tentatively fits TRBD1 or TRBD2 (6 bases each). The CDR3 runs 15 residues. Per germline, CDR1 SEHNR and CDR2 FQNEAQ (reference sequence). The V and J ends lost 5 bases and 0 bases respectively, with 12 bases between them.

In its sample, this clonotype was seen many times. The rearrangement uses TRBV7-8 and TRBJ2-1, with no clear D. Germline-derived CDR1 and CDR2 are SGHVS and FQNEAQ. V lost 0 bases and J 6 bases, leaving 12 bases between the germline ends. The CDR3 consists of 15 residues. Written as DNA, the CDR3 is TGTGCCAGCAGCTTAGCTTCCCAGTTTATCAATGAGCAGTTCTTC. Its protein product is CASSLASQFINEQFF.

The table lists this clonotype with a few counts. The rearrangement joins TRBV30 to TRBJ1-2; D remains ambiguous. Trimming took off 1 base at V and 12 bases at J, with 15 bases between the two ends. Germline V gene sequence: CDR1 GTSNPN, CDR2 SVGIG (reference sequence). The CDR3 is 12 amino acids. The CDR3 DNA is TGTGCCTGGAGTGGCCACTCCTATGGGCACACCTTC. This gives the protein CAWSGHSYGHTF.

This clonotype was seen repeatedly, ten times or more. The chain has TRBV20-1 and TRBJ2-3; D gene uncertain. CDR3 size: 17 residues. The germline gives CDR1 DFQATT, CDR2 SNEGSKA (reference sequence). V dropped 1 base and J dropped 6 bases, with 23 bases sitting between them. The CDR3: CSARGFGARFETDTQYF. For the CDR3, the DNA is TGCAGTGCTAGAGGATTTGGAGCTAGATTCGAGACGGATACGCAGTATTTT.

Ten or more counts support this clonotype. The CDR3 coding sequence is TGTGCCAGCAGACCCGGGACAGGGAAATCAGATACGCAGTATTTT. Amino acid sequence: CASRPGTGKSDTQYF. The chain combines TRBV6-1 with TRBJ2-3; TRBD1 aligns across 9 bases. The germline V gene encodes CDR1 MNHNS and CDR2 SASEGT. Trimming took 6 bases from V and 4 from J; bases not matched to a gene: 8. CDR3 size: 15 residues.

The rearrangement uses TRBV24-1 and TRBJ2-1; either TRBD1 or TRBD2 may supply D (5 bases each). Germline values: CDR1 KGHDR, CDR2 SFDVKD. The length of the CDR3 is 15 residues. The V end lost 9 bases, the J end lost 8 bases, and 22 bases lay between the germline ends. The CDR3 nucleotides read TGTGCCACCTCAGCAGCCACGGGGACGGGCGATGAGCAGTTCTTC. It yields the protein CATSAATGTGDEQFF.

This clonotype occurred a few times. CDR3 in amino acids: CASSAAFRGGSTDTQYF. The CDR3 DNA is TGCGCCAGCAGCGCCGCTTTCCGGGGAGGTAGCACAGATACGCAGTATTTT. The V gene is TRBV5-1, the J gene TRBJ2-3, with D perhaps matching TRBD2 (6 bases). In germline, CDR1 is SGHRS, CDR2 YFSETQ. V dropped 4 bases and J dropped 0 bases, with 18 bases sitting between them. This CDR3 contains 17 residues.

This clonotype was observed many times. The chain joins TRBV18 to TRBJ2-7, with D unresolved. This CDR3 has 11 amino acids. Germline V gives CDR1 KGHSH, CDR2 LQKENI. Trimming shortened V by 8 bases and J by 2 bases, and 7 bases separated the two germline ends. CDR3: CASSSTYEQYF. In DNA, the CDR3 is TGTGCCAGCAGCTCAACCTACGAGCAGTACTTC.

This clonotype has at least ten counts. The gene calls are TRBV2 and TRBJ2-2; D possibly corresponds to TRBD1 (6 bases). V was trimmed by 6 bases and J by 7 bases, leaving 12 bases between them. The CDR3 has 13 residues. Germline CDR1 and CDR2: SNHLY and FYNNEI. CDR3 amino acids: CASRETGNGELFF. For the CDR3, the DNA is TGTGCCAGCAGGGAGACAGGAAACGGGGAGCTGTTTTTT.

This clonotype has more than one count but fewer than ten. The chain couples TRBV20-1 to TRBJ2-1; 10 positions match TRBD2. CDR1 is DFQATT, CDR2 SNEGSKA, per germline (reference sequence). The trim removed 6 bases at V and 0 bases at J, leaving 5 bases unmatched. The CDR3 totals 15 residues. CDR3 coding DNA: TGCAGTGCCGAGAGCGGGGGGGGCTCCTACAATGAGCAGTTCTTC. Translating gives CSAESGGGSYNEQFF.

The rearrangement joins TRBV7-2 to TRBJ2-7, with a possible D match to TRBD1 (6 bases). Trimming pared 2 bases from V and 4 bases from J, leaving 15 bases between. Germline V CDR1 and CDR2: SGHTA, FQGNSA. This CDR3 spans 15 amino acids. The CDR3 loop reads CASSLNWGRGYEQYF. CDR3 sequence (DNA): TGTGCCAGCAGCTTAAACTGGGGGCGAGGGTACGAGCAGTACTTC.